This T cell receptor beta chain was sequenced during a study of blood T cell repertoires in COVID-19 (dated by TCRdb to the early 2020s). Regarding the research as a whole: Collaborator samples came from the United States, Italy and Spain and covered acute and convalescent phases of COVID-19. The prospective study material was composed of cDNA or gDNA derived from T cells, B-cell-depleted T cells, or PBMCs. Subjects who had been exposed to COVID-19, were actively infected with it, or had recovered from it provided the deeply sampled blood TCRbeta repertoires that made up the dataset. The repertoires were made available in a free public database intended to serve as a resource for research on the immune response to SARS-CoV-2. Samples were obtained from the ongoing ImmuneRACE study (first 160 participants) and from over a thousand subjects provided by 6 global collaborators. A de-identified subject ID, COVID-19 status, age in years and sex were almost always included in the sample metadata. Where available, HLA class I and class II types were obtained from metadata supplied by the sample provider rather than from assay-based typing.

What the authors observed across the whole study: The amount of clinical and demographic metadata varied by source and participant and was provided uncurated.

TCRbeta CDR3 regions were amplified from genomic DNA using the immunoSEQ Assay, a bias-controlled multiplex PCR. The study's processing was this. The number of nucleated cells in each sample was estimated from the amplification of reference gene primers within the assay. To quantify the absolute abundance of each unique TCRbeta CDR3 rearrangement, sequence reads were collapsed and filtered. For each sample, productive Simpson clonality was calculated as the square root of Simpson's diversity index across productive rearrangements. Entries here come from immuneACCESS through TCRdb and include only in-frame sequences with V and J called. Some clones fail to appear in such tables; in the studies checked, an unresolved V gene covers under half of the shortfall, and the cause of the remainder is unknown. Clone size and V and J calls were adopted from that table, with D and trimming inferred from the DNA. The sample table records about 280,000 clones; around 82% of these occur just once. Of the sample, over 9% is held by the ten largest clones.

The CDR3 spans 17 residues, from the cysteine through the phenylalanine. CDR3 DNA only is kept here, 51 bases in frame from base 1. V is clipped by 5 bases and J by 7 bases, and the sequence between their germline boundaries is 26 bases long. CDR1 and CDR2 are read off the germline V gene as MNHEY and SVGEGT. A second Seattle source provided samples from volunteer blood donors who had recovered from COVID-19. The collaborating institutions used their own protocols to collect whole blood in K2EDTA tubes. For TCRbeta analysis, collaborator samples were shipped as frozen whole blood, as isolated PBMCs, or as DNA extracted from either sample type. Details on this clone: Its antigen is still unknown. No per-base quality is available; no much larger clone lies one base away.

The specimen was peripheral blood. Rearrangement joined TRBV6-2 or TRBV6-3 to TRBJ1-1, with TRBD1 perhaps the D gene, on 6 matching bases. This TCR was recovered from a woman in her forties or fifties who had recovered from COVID-19. This receptor carries the CDR3 CASSHRASRSLKVEAFF. The DNA is as follows: TGTGCCAGCAGTCACAGGGCGTCGCGATCTCTTAAGGTTGAAGCTTTCTTT.